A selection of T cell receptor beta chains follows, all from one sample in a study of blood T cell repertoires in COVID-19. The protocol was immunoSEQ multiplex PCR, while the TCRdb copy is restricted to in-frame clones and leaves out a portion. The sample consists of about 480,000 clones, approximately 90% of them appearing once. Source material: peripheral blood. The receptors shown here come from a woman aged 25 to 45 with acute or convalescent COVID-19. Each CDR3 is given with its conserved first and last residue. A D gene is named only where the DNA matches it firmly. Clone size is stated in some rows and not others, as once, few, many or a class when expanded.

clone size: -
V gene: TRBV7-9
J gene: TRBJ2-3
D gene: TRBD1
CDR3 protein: CASSPRDRDTDTQYF
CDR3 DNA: TGTGCCAGCAGCCCCCGGGACAGGGACACAGATACGCAGTATTTT

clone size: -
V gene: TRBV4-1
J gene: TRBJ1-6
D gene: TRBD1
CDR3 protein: CASSQPNRDRNSPLHF
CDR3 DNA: TGCGCCAGCAGCCAACCAAACCGGGACAGAAATTCACCCCTCCACTTT

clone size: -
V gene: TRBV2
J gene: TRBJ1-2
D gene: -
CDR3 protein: CASSEDRRDYGYTF
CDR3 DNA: TGTGCCAGCAGTGAAGACAGACGAGACTATGGCTACACCTTC

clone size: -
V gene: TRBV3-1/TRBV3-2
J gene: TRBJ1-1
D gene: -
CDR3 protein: CASSFLGATEAFF
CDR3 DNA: TGTGCCAGCAGCTTTTTAGGGGCCACTGAAGCTTTCTTT

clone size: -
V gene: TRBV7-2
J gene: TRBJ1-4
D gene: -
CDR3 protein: CASSSTGSGEKLFF
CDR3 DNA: TGTGCCAGCAGCTCTACAGGGAGCGGTGAAAAACTGTTTTTT

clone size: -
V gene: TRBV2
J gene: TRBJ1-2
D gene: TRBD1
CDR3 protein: CASSGTGKDGYTF
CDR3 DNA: TGTGCCAGCAGTGGGACAGGGAAGGATGGCTACACCTTC

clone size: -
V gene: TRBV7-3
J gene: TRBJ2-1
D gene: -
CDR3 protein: CASSQGSLSYNEQFF
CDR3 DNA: TGTGCCAGCAGCCAGGGGTCCCTCTCCTACAATGAGCAGTTCTTC

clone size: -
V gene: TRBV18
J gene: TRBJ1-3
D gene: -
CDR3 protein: CASSLNRLRVPYIF
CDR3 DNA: TGTGCCAGCTCACTTAACAGGCTCCGGGTCCCTTATATATTT

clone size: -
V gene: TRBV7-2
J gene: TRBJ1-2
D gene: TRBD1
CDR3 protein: CASSSDRADYGYTF
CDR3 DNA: TGTGCCAGCAGCTCAGACAGGGCCGATTATGGCTACACCTTC

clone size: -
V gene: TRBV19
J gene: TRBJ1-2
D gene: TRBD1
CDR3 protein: CASSTLGQGVYGYTF
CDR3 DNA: TGTGCCAGTAGTACCCTGGGACAGGGCGTCTATGGCTACACCTTC

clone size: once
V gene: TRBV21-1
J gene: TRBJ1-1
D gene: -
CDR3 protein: CASSTRTGNTEAFF
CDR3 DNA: TGTGCCAGCAGCACCAGGACAGGGAACACTGAAGCTTTCTTT

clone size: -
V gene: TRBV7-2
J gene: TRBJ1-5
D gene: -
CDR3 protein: CASSRGIQPQHF
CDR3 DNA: TGTGCCAGCAGCCGAGGTATTCAGCCCCAGCATTTT

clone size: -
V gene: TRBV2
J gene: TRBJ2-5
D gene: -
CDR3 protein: CASSEMAFQETQYF
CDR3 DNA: TGTGCCAGCAGTGAAATGGCTTTCCAAGAGACCCAGTACTTC

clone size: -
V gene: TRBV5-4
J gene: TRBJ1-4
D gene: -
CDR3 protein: CASSFWGGRREKLFF
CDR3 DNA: TGTGCCAGCAGCTTCTGGGGGGGGCGCCGGGAAAAACTGTTTTTT